This T cell receptor beta chain was found in a study of healthy donors' naive CD4 and CD8 T cells. Concerning this clonotype itself: The antigen remains unidentified.

CD4+CD8-CD45RO-CD45RA+ cells were naive CD4+; CD8+CD4-CD45RA+CD27bright cells were naive CD8+. The study, taken as a whole, reports: Chains were not paired, since alpha and beta were sequenced in bulk.

V shed 0 bases and J shed 5 bases, with 13 bases lying between them. The CDR3 runs 14 residues. CDR1 and CDR2 (germline): SQVTM, ANQGSEA. Each TCR library used around 540 ng of total RNA and a linear amplification protocol. TCRdb reprocessed the reads with MiXCR, giving one entry per CDR3 protein. The repertoire holds roughly 200,000 distinct CDR3 sequences, with 65% to 75% as singletons. The V and J genes are TRBV29-1 and TRBJ2-5, with TRBD1 as a possible D gene (5 bases). The sequenced sample consisted of naive CD4+ and CD8+ T cells sorted from blood, pooled from several donors. The clonotype was recovered from a pool of human donors in good health; the sample pools cells from several healthy donors. In nucleotides, the CDR3 is TGCAGCGTTGAAGATGGAAGGGGTCGGGAGACCCAGTACTTC. Translated, it gives CSVEDGRGRETQYF.